The T cell receptor beta chain under discussion was sequenced for a study of cytomegalovirus exposure and HLA in healthy donors. Primers: 60 Vbeta forward and 13 Jbeta reverse. Measured with immunoSEQ multiplex PCR; TCRdb has only the in-frame clones, and not every one. The sample contains around 150,000 clones, roughly 80% of which appear only once. Germline V lookup: CDR1 SGHAT, CDR2 FQNNGV. The CDR3 consists of 16 residues. Trimming removed 6 bases at V and 6 bases at J, with 23 bases between. For this clone: Its antigen remains unidentified.

These donors counted as nominally healthy when sampled, but unrecorded immune exposures were likely. Study outcomes and limitations: Later work found that TCR association rates differed between HLA loci; DRB1 had the most and HLA-C the fewest.

The V gene is TRBV11-2, the J gene TRBJ2-5; D is perhaps TRBD1 (5 bases). The TCR comes from a woman aged 50 to 60 in good health and CMV-seronegative. Specimen: PBMCs. The CDR3 loop is CASSYIVGQGGKTQYF. The CDR3 nucleotides are TGTGCCAGCAGTTATATCGTGGGGCAAGGCGGCAAGACCCAGTACTTC.